Each of the 10 T cell receptor beta chains below was sequenced from the same sample in a study of T cells in Graves' hyperthyroidism and ophthalmopathy. RNA transcripts provided the source from which TCR beta CDR3 regions were amplified. HTBI primers were employed in a first-round RT-PCR of the TCR CDR3. TCRdb reprocessed the multiplex PCR reads with MiXCR, giving one entry per CDR3 protein. The sample has fewer than 750,000 distinct CDR3 sequences, about 15% seen once. The sequenced sample consisted of blood. Receptor source: a woman in her fifties or sixties with Graves' ophthalmopathy.

This clonotype was seen many times. The chain uses TRBV11-2 and TRBJ2-1, with 11 bases matching TRBD2. The CDR3 consists of 17 residues. Germline CDR1 reads SGHAT; CDR2 reads FQNNGV. V lost 3 bases, J lost 5 bases, and 9 bases stayed unmatched. This chain's CDR3 is CASSFRVAGGPHNEQFF. DNA of the CDR3: TGTGCCAGCAGCTTTCGCGTAGCGGGAGGGCCCCACAATGAGCAGTTCTTC.

This chain links TRBV7-3 with TRBJ2-7, with D possibly matching TRBD2 (7 bases). Germline lookup yields CDR1 SGHTA and CDR2 FQGTGA. V was cut by 5 bases and J by 3 bases, with 17 bases left in between. The CDR3 consists of 15 residues. As DNA, the CDR3 is TGTGCCAGCAGCCTGGACCGGGGGGCAGGCTACGAGCAGTACTTC. It encodes CASSLDRGAGYEQYF.

The chain combines TRBV19 with TRBJ2-2; 11 bases align to TRBD2. CDR1 and CDR2 (germline): LNHDA, SQIVND (reference sequence). This CDR3 spans 16 amino acids. Losses at the gene ends were 3 bases for V and 4 bases for J; bases not matched to a gene: 4. The CDR3 is CASSIGLAGATGELFF. CDR3 in DNA: TGTGCCAGTAGTATCGGACTAGCGGGTGCCACCGGGGAGCTGTTTTTT.

A few counts support this clonotype. V gene TRBV20-1 combines with J gene TRBJ2-1, with TRBD1 identical over 9 bases. The junction had 7 bases not matched to a gene; V was cut back by 1 base and J by 6 bases. Per the germline V gene, CDR1 is DFQATT and CDR2 is SNEGSKA (reference sequence). The CDR3 extends over 15 amino acids. The CDR3 is CSARAGTGLRNEQFF. As DNA, the CDR3 is TGCAGTGCTAGAGCCGGGACAGGGTTGCGCAATGAGCAGTTCTTC.

The chain carries TRBV15 and TRBJ2-1; D is undetermined. V was clipped by 1 base and J by 3 bases, with 10 bases between them. Germline loops: CDR1 LNHNV, CDR2 YYDKDF (reference sequence). The CDR3 runs to 15 residues. In nucleotides, the CDR3 is TGTGCCACCAGCAGAGTAGGAGACCTCTACAATGAGCAGTTCTTC. It translates to CATSRVGDLYNEQFF.

In regard to this clonotype: A much more abundant neighbour one base away suggests this may be a read error. This rearrangement joins TRBV24-1 to TRBJ1-2, with 7 positions matching TRBD1. V gave up 4 bases and J gave up 4 bases; unmatched junction bases: 5. Germline-derived CDR1 and CDR2 are KGHDR and SFDVKD. CDR3 length: 14 residues. The CDR3 DNA is TGTGCCACCAGTGACTCGGGACAGAGCTATGGCTACACCTTC. Translation: CATSDSGQSYGYTF.

At least ten counts were recorded for this clonotype. The chain carries TRBV12-5 and TRBJ2-7; tentative D call: TRBD1 (5 bases). V was trimmed by 6 bases and J by 5 bases, leaving 11 bases between them. CDR3 length equals 12 residues. CDR1 is LGHNT, CDR2 FRNRAP, per germline. The CDR3: CASGLRVDEQYF. CDR3 bases: TGTGCTAGTGGCCTCAGGGTGGACGAGCAGTACTTC.

Ten or more counts support this clonotype. The genes are TRBV12-3 or TRBV12-4 and TRBJ2-5, with 10 bases aligning to TRBD1. This CDR3 is built from 14 residues. Unmatched junction bases numbered 6, after V lost 7 bases and J lost 4 bases. The CDR3 coding sequence is TGTGCCAGCACCACCGGGGACAGGGGAGAGACCCAGTACTTC. It is translated as CASTTGDRGETQYF.

This sequence joins TRBV18 and TRBJ1-5, with 9 bases fitting TRBD1. CDR3 size: 16 residues. Trimming removed 2 bases from V and 4 bases from J; junction bases left unmatched: 6. The germline V gene encodes CDR1 KGHSH and CDR2 LQKENI. The CDR3 region has the DNA TGTGCCAGCTCACCAGGGGTCGACAGGGGGAATCAGCCCCAGCATTTT. It is translated as CASSPGVDRGNQPQHF.

This clonotype was seen repeatedly, ten times or more. This chain connects TRBV7-2 to TRBJ2-1; TRBD2 agrees at 13 bases. Per germline, CDR1 SGHTA and CDR2 FQGNSA. The junction had 9 bases not matched to a gene; V was cut back by 5 bases and J by 8 bases. The CDR3 covers 16 residues. In DNA form, the CDR3 reads TGTGCCAGCAGCCCATCCGGGACTAGCGGGAATTATGAGCAGTTCTTC. Translated, it gives CASSPSGTSGNYEQFF. Supplemented by reference TRBV7-2 and TRBJ2-1, the full variable domain reads GAGVSQSPSNKVTEKGKDVELRCDPISGHTALYWYRQSLGQGLEFLIYFQGNSAPDKSGLPSDRFSAERTGGSVSTLTIQRTQQEDSAVYLCASSPSGTSGNYEQFFGPGTRLTVL.